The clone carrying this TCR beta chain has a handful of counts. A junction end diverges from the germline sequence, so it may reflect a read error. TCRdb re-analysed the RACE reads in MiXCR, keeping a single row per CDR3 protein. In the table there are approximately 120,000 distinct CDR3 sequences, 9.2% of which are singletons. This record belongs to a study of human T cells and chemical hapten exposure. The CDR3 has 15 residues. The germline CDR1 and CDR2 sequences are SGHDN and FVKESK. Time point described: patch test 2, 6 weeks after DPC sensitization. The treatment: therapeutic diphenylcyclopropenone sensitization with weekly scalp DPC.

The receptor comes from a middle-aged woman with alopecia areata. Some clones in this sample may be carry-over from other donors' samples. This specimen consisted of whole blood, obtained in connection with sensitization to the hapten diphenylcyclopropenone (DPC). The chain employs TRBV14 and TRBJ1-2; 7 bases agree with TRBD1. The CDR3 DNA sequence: TGTCCCAGCAGCCACACGGGACAGCTGATGTATGGCTACACCTTC. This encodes CPSSHTGQLMYGYTF.